This T cell receptor beta chain came from a study of tumor-infiltrating lymphocytes in primary liver carcinoma. Study at large: Staging placed the tumors at T1-T3 N0M0, and they measured about 4.2 to 10 cm across. Per sample, productive TCRbeta reads numbered roughly 3.65 to 7.13 million, similar across tissue types.

A word on this clonotype: Its antigen is currently unknown. The limits of the CDR3 on the DNA are not certain, so only TCRdb's listed CDR3 is given.

Co-extracting RNA and DNA was done with about 20-33 mg of unsorted bulk tissue as input. General observations from the study: Blood's top-250-clone fraction was significantly lower than that of tumors (p = 0.039). Tumor region pairs outstripped tumor-adjacent and tumor-blood pairs in overlap.

CDR1 SQVTM and CDR2 ANQGSEA come from the germline V gene. Termini included, the CDR3 measures 12 amino acids. The template, roughly 0.45 ug total RNA, yielded TCR beta cDNA made with a constant-region primer. Libraries of TCR beta came from three nested multiplex PCR rounds with slightly modified ARM-PCR. Use of TRBV1-TRBV30 forward primers with a C-beta reverse primer characterized the first two PCR rounds, which lasted around 11 cycles each. MiXCR was run by TCRdb on the multiplex PCR reads, yielding one entry per CDR3 protein. The sample yields 30,000 to 40,000 distinct CDR3 sequences, roughly four fifths seen once.

The TCR comes from a man between 40 and 49 years old with primary liver carcinoma and hepatitis B virus infection. The sequenced material came from liver tumor tissue from sampling region 4. Subset given: tumor region T4, right-lateral pole. This chain links TRBV29-1 with TRBJ2-7; TRBD1, the D gene given by the table, was not confirmed from the DNA. This CDR3 reads CSVGRGNHEQYF.